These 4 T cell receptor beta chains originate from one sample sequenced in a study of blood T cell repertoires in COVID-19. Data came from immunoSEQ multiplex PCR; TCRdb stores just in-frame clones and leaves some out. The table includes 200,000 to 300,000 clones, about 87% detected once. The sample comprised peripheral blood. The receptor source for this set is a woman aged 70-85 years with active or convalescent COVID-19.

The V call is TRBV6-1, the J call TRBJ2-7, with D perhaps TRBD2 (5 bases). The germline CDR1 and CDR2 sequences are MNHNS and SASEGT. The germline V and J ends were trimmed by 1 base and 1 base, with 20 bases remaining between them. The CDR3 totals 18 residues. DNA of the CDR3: TGTGCCAGCAGTGAAGGGCTGGCACTGGGAGCTCTATCCTACGAGCAGTACTTC. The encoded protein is CASSEGLALGALSYEQYF.

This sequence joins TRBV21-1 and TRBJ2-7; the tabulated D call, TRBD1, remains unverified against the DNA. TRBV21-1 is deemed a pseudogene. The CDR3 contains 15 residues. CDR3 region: CASSNPRDRGSEQYF. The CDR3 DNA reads TGTGCCAGCAGCAACCCTCGGGACAGGGGGTCCGAGCAGTACTTC.

The CDR3 reads CASSNTGVHWDTQYF. The CDR3 nucleotides are TGTGCCAGCTCAAACACGGGGGTGCATTGGGATACGCAGTATTTT. V and J are TRBV18 and TRBJ2-3, with D tentatively TRBD2 (6 bases). This CDR3 has 15 residues. Germline CDR1 reads KGHSH; CDR2 reads LQKENI. Trimming cost V 5 bases and J 6 bases, with 18 bases left between them.

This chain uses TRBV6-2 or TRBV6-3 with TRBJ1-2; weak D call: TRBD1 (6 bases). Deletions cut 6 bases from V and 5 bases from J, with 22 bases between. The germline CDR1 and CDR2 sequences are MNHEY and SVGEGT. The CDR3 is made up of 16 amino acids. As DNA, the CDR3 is TGTGCCAGCAGCGCCGTTCACACAGGGTCCCGGTATGGCTACACCTTC. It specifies CASSAVHTGSRYGYTF.